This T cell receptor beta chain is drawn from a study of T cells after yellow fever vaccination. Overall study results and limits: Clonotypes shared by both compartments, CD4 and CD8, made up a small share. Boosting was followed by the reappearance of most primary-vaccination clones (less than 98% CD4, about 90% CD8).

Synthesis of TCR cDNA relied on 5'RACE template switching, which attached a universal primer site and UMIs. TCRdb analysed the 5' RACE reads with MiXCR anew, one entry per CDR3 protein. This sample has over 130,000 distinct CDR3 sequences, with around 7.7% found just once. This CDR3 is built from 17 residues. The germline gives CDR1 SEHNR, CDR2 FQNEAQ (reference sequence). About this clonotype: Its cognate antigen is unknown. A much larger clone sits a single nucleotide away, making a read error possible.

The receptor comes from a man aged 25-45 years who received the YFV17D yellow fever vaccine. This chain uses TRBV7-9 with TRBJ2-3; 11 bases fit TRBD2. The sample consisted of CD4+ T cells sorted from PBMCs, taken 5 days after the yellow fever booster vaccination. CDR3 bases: TGTGCCATCAGCTCCAGACTAGCGGGATTGAGCACAGATACGCAGTATTTT. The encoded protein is CAISSRLAGLSTDTQYF.